The sample holds a few counts of the clone carrying this T cell receptor (beta chain). This entry is derived from a study of beta chain features in type 1 diabetes. All of the isolated RNA was reverse transcribed, so expressed TCRB transcripts were sequenced. The method was immunoSEQ multiplex PCR; TCRdb's version includes in-frame clones alone and lacks a portion of them. The sample carries about 150,000 clones, around 10% recorded once. The sequence derives from a man younger than 30 in good health. The sample consisted of central memory CD4+ T cells from blood.

As DNA, the CDR3 is TGTGCCTGGAGTGGCCGGGGATCGGGTTGGAATGAGCAGTTCTTC. It translates to CAWSGRGSGWNEQFF. The chain employs TRBV30 and TRBJ2-1, with D possibly matching TRBD2 (5 bases). V dropped 1 base and J dropped 7 bases, with 17 bases sitting between them. This CDR3 has 15 residues. The germline V gene encodes CDR1 GTSNPN and CDR2 SVGIG (reference sequence).